This T cell receptor (beta chain) is drawn from a study of human T cells and chemical hapten exposure. Time point specified: pre-sensitization, week 0. Treatment indicated: therapeutic diphenylcyclopropenone sensitization with weekly scalp DPC. Before extraction, the whole blood was not fractionated, and total RNA was taken from it. The CDR3 loop spans 13 amino acids. V lost 8 bases and J lost 8, with 15 bases in between. Germline CDR1 MNHEY, CDR2 SVGEGT. TCRdb reprocessed the RACE reads via MiXCR and lists one record per CDR3 protein. The sample yields some 57,000 distinct CDR3 sequences, roughly 9% seen once. This clonotype was counted only a few times.

The TCR was taken from a woman in her thirties with alopecia areata. Some clones in this sample may be carry-over from other donors' samples. The chain is built from TRBV6-2 or TRBV6-3 and TRBJ2-2; no clear D. The sample here was whole blood, taken in connection with sensitization to the hapten diphenylcyclopropenone (DPC). Here the CDR3 DNA reads TGTGCCAGCTCGAAGGTAGGCTCTGGGGAGCTGTTTTTT. Protein sequence: CASSKVGSGELFF.